These 23 T cell receptor beta chains originate from one sample sequenced in a study of shared clonotypes between healthy human individuals. This table comes from immunoSEQ multiplex PCR, and its TCRdb copy is limited to in-frame clones, with some not included. The data contain about 380,000 clones, just over 95% of them singletons. The sample taken for sequencing was memory CD8+ T cells sorted from blood. Sample subset: CD45RO+ cells pooled with CCR7-negative TemRA cells. The receptors stem from a man aged 25-45 years in good health.

The chain carries TRBV2 and TRBJ2-3; unclear D gene. The CDR3 runs to 14 residues. Germline V gives CDR1 SNHLY, CDR2 FYNNEI. With 4 bases removed from V and 2 bases from J, the gap between germline ends came to 10 bases. Here the CDR3 reads CASSGARFTDTQYF. DNA of the CDR3: TGTGCCAGCAGTGGAGCCAGATTCACAGATACGCAGTATTTT.

V and J are TRBV21-1 and TRBJ2-7; the D segment call TRBD2 is taken from the table without a DNA check. TRBV21-1 is assigned pseudogene status. The CDR3 has 14 amino acids. CDR3 in DNA: TGTGCCAGCGGTATCAACCCCGCGCGCTACGAGCAGTACTTC. Its translation is CASGINPARYEQYF.

V and J are TRBV10-2 and TRBJ1-3; maybe TRBD1 (5 bases). CDR1 and CDR2 from the germline V gene are WSHSY and SAAADI. There are 14 residues in the CDR3. V lost 5 bases and J lost 2, with 10 bases in between. The CDR3 DNA reads as TGCGCCAGCAGTACAGGTTCCCCTGGAAACACCATATATTTT. Its protein product is CASSTGSPGNTIYF.

This clone has a single count. The chain links TRBV2 to TRBJ2-1, with a possible D match to TRBD2 (5 bases). V lost 4 bases to trimming and J lost 8 bases, with 12 bases between them. Germline lookup yields CDR1 SNHLY and CDR2 FYNNEI. This CDR3 contains 13 residues. CDR3 in DNA: TGTGCCAGCAGTGGGAGACTATGGTATGAGCAGTTCTTC. It codes for CASSGRLWYEQFF.

The chain couples TRBV6-5 to TRBJ2-1; a weak D match, TRBD1 (6 bases). The CDR3 is 15 residues long. The germline V gene encodes CDR1 MNHEY and CDR2 SVGAGI. The germline V and J ends were trimmed by 0 bases and 4 bases, with 10 bases remaining between them. The CDR3 protein is CASSYSGGEYNEQFF. The CDR3, as DNA: TGTGCCAGCAGTTACTCTGGGGGCGAGTACAATGAGCAGTTCTTC.

V usage is TRBV28 and J usage is TRBJ2-1; the D gene could be TRBD1 or TRBD2 (5 bases each). Trimming removed 5 bases from V and 3 bases from J, with 17 bases in between. Germline CDR1 and CDR2: MDHEN and SYDVKM. The CDR3 extends over 16 amino acids. The CDR3 region has the DNA TGTGCCAGCAGTACGACGACAGACTACCTCTACAATGAGCAGTTCTTC. Translating it yields CASSTTTDYLYNEQFF.

J is TRBJ2-3 and V is TRBV5-4, with 8 bases lining up with TRBD1. Germline CDR1 SGHNT, CDR2 YYREEE (reference sequence). This CDR3 contains 16 residues. V was pared by 0 bases and J by 1 base, with 4 bases of the junction left unmatched. The CDR3 DNA reads TGTGCCAGCAGCTTGGGGACAGGGTTGGGCACAGATACGCAGTATTTT. Translated: CASSLGTGLGTDTQYF.

This chain joins TRBV28 and TRBJ2-4, with 9 bases identical to TRBD1. The V and J ends lost 2 bases and 7 bases, in that order; junction bases with no gene match: 3. This CDR3 spans 14 amino acids. Germline V CDR1 and CDR2: MDHEN, SYDVKM. Here the CDR3 DNA reads TGTGCCAGCAGTTTACCCGGACAGGGGAACATTCAGTACTTC. Its protein product is CASSLPGQGNIQYF.

V usage is TRBV28 and J usage is TRBJ2-7; 9 bases fit TRBD2. The germline V gene encodes CDR1 MDHEN and CDR2 SYDVKM. Losses at the gene ends were 3 bases for V and 9 bases for J; bases not matched to a gene: 9. The CDR3 extends over 14 amino acids. Written as DNA, the CDR3 is TGTGCCAGCAGTTTTGCCCAGCGGGGGGTCGGGCAGTACTTC. This encodes CASSFAQRGVGQYF.

This clone was observed a single time. The chain has TRBV5-1 and TRBJ1-3; D remains unclear. Germline CDR1 reads SGHRS; CDR2 reads YFSETQ. The CDR3 sequence is 15 residues long. V was cut by 4 bases and J by 0 bases, with 11 bases left in between. CDR3 sequence reads: CASSQTGSSGNTIYF. In DNA form, the CDR3 reads TGCGCCAGCAGCCAAACTGGGAGCTCTGGAAACACCATATATTTT.

This clone showed up just a few times. This chain connects TRBV6-1 to TRBJ2-7; D is unclear. The V end lost 2 bases, the J end lost 5 bases, and 1 base lay between the germline ends. Germline V gene lookup returns CDR1 MNHNS and CDR2 SASEGT. There are 10 residues in the CDR3. The DNA for the CDR3 is TGTGCCAGCAGTGAACACGAGCAGTACTTC. Translation: CASSEHEQYF.

The chain is built from TRBV9 and TRBJ2-7; 7 bases agree with TRBD1. Germline V CDR1 and CDR2: SGDLS, YYNGEE. The CDR3 sequence is 14 residues long. Germline trimming cut 0 bases from V and 3 bases from J; bases unmatched to any gene: 3. The CDR3 bases are TGTGCCAGCAGCGTAGAACCAGGGGGCTACGAGCAGTACTTC. Its protein is CASSVEPGGYEQYF.

The chain uses TRBV9 and TRBJ1-1, with D hard to call. Trimming shortened V by 4 bases and J by 2 bases, and 12 bases separated the two germline ends. There are 14 residues in the CDR3. Germline-derived CDR1 and CDR2 are SGDLS and YYNGEE. The CDR3 nucleotides are TGTGCCAGCAGCCAGGCCCAGGCTAACACTGAAGCTTTCTTT. Translation gives CASSQAQANTEAFF.

The chain is built from TRBV9 and TRBJ2-1; 9 nucleotides align to TRBD2. Germline CDR1 reads SGDLS; CDR2 reads YYNGEE. Unmatched junction bases numbered 4, after V lost 2 bases and J lost 10 bases. The CDR3 is 13 residues long. Here the CDR3 reads CASSVLAGEEQFF. DNA for the CDR3: TGTGCCAGCAGCGTTTTAGCGGGAGAGGAGCAGTTCTTC.

As concerns this clone: Distinct nucleotide sequences in the sample also encode this CDR3. The genes are TRBV5-1 and TRBJ2-7; 12 nucleotides line up with TRBD2. V dropped 5 bases and J dropped 4; count of bases not matched to a gene: 1. Germline V CDR1 and CDR2: SGHRS, YFSETQ. The CDR3 totals 13 residues. CDR3 sequence reads: CASRTSGSYEQYF. CDR3 nucleotide sequence: TGCGCCAGCAGGACTAGCGGGAGTTACGAGCAGTACTTC.

This clone appeared a single time. The chain joins TRBV7-9 to TRBJ1-1, with unresolved D. The CDR3 consists of 11 residues. V lost 6 bases to trimming and J lost 3 bases, with 5 bases between them. CDR1 is SEHNR and CDR2 is FQNEAQ in the germline V gene (reference sequence). In DNA form, the CDR3 reads TGTGCCAGCAGGAGGGACACTGAAGCTTTCTTT. It is translated as CASRRDTEAFF.

This clone was seen more than once but under ten times. The V and J genes are TRBV19 and TRBJ1-1, with D perhaps TRBD1 (5 bases). Looked up from germline, CDR1 is LNHDA and CDR2 is SQIVND (reference sequence). Trimming removed 3 bases from V and 1 base from J, with 9 bases in between. The CDR3 loop spans 14 amino acids. The CDR3 bases are TGTGCCAGTAGTATCCCCACAGGGAACACTGAAGCTTTCTTT. As protein: CASSIPTGNTEAFF. Filled out from reference TRBV19 and TRBJ1-1, the complete variable domain reads DGGITQSPKYLFRKEGQNVTLSCEQNLNHDAMYWYRQDPGQGLRLIYYSQIVNDFQKGDIAEGYSVSREKKESFPLTVTSAQKNPTAFYLCASSIPTGNTEAFFGQGTRLTVV.

J is TRBJ2-3 and V is TRBV28; 8 bases fit TRBD2. The CDR3 is made up of 15 amino acids. Unmatched junction bases numbered 2, after V lost 3 bases and J lost 0 bases. Germline CDR1 reads MDHEN; CDR2 reads SYDVKM. The CDR3 nucleotides are TGTGCCAGCAGTTTGCCTAGCGGGAGCACAGATACGCAGTATTTT. Amino acids: CASSLPSGSTDTQYF.

The chain has TRBV7-9 and TRBJ1-2, with 7 bases matching TRBD1. Losses at the gene ends were 5 bases for V and 4 bases for J; bases not matched to a gene: 10. The CDR3 spans 15 residues. Germline V CDR1 and CDR2: SEHNR, FQNEAQ (reference sequence). The CDR3 protein is CASSPDWTGSYGYTF. In nucleotides, the CDR3 is TGTGCCAGCAGCCCCGATTGGACAGGATCCTATGGCTACACCTTC.

The chain has TRBV11-2 and TRBJ2-4; 9 positions match TRBD2. The CDR3 is 19 amino acids. The germline V gene has CDR1 SGHAT and CDR2 FQNNGV. The junction had 15 bases not matched to a gene; V was cut back by 6 bases and J by 0 bases. CDR3 nucleotides: TGTGCCAGCAGACCCGTCTCGATAGCGGGAGTTGGAGCCAAAAACATTCAGTACTTC. Its protein is CASRPVSIAGVGAKNIQYF. The whole variable domain, remainder taken from reference TRBV11-2 and TRBJ2-4, is EAGVAQSPRYKIIEKRQSVAFWCNPISGHATLYWYQQILGQGPKLLIQFQNNGVVDDSQLPKDRFSAERLKGVDSTLKIQPAKLEDSAVYLCASRPVSIAGVGAKNIQYFGAGTRLSVL.

This clone was seen a single time. V gene TRBV11-3 combines with J gene TRBJ2-2; no clear D. The CDR3 is made up of 13 amino acids. V was shortened by 5 bases and J by 8 bases, with 12 bases between the two germline ends. Germline CDR1 SGHNT, CDR2 YENEEA. CDR3 nucleotides: TGTGCCAGCAGCCCTCGATTCGGGGGGGAGCTGTTTTTT. Residues: CASSPRFGGELFF.

The chain is built from TRBV10-3 and TRBJ2-6, with D maybe TRBD1 (5 bases). Germline CDR1 is ENHRY and CDR2 is SYGVKD. This CDR3 has 17 amino acids. V lost 8 bases, J lost 0 bases, and 17 bases lay in between. The CDR3 loop is CAIGGQGPLSGANVLTF. The CDR3 DNA sequence: TGTGCCATCGGTGGACAAGGTCCTCTCTCTGGGGCCAACGTCCTGACTTTC.

This rearrangement joins TRBV4-1 to TRBJ2-3, with 8 bases fitting TRBD1. The CDR3 contains 15 residues. The junction had 8 bases not matched to a gene; V was cut back by 4 bases and J by 5 bases. Germline V CDR1 and CDR2: MGHRA, YSYEKL. The CDR3 reads CASSLTGTGGDTQYF. CDR3 coding DNA: TGCGCCAGCAGCCTCACCGGGACAGGAGGAGATACGCAGTATTTT.